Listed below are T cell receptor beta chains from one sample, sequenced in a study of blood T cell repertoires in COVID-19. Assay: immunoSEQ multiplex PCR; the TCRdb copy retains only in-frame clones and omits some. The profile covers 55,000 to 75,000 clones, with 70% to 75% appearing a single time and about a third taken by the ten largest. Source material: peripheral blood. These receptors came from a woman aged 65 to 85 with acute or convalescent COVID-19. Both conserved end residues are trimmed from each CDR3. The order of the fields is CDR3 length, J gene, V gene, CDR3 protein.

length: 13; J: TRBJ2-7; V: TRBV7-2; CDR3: ASSFIGTGSYEQY
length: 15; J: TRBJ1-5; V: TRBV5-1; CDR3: ASSPFPLSVSNQPQH
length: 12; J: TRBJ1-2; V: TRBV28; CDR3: ASSLGGTGYGYT
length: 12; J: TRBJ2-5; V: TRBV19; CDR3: ASSPGRAGGTQY
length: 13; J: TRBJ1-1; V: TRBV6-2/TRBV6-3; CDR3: ASSPLGGQDTEAF
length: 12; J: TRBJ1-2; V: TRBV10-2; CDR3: ASSGTSGRGGYT
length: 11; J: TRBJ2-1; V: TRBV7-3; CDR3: ASSALATNEQF
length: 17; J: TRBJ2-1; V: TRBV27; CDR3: ASSFLRLAGGSSYNEQF
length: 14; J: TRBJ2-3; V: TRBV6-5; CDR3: ASSYYSGGDTDTQY
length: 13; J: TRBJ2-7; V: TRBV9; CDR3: ASRGWGTDSYEQY
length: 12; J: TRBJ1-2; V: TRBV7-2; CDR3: ASSIGTGQGGYT
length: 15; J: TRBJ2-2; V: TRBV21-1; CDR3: ASSKVLAGGSTGELF
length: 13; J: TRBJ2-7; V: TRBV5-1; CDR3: ASSEGTTFSYEQY
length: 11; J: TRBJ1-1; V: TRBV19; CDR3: ASSIEGQNEAF
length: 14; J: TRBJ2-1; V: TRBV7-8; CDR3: ASSLEIPSSYNEQF
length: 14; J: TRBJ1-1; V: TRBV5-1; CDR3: ASSLDGQGSNTEAF
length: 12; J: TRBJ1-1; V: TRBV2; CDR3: ASSQDTMNTEAF
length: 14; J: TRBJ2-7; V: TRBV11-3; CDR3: ASRIRGRDRGYEQY
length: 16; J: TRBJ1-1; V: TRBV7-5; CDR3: VRSLSAPSKAGEFEAF
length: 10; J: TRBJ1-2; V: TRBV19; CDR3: ASIDRKWGYT
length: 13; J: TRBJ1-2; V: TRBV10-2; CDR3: ASSEKGQGTWGYT
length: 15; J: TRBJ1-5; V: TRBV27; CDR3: ASAGTNHDSSNQPQH
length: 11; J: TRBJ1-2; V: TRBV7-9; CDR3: ASSLEGTYGYT
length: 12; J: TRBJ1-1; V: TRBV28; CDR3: ASSFTGAGTEAF
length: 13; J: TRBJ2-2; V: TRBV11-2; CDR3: ASSLDNRNTGELF
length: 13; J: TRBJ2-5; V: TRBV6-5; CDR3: ASSKTGTRGETQY
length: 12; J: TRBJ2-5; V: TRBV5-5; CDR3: ASSPPPRSETQY
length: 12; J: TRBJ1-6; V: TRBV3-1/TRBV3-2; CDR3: ASSLGTDNSPLH
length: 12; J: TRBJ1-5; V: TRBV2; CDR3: ASSELRSVEPQH
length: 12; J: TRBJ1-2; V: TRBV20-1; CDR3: SASPPSQYYGYT
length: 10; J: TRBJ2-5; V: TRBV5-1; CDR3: ASSLVGETQY
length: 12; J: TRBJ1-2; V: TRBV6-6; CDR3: ASNLRTGPAGYT